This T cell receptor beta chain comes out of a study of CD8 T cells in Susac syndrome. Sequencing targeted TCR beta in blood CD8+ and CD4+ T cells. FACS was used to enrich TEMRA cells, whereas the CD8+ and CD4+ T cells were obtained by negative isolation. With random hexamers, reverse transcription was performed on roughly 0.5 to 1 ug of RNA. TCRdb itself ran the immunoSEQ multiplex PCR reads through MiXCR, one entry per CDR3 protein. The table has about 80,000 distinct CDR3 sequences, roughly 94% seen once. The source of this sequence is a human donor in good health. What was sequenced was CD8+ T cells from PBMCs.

The CDR3 DNA follows: TGTGCCAGCAGCCAAGATACGAAGACGCTGCTTTTTGAAGCTTTCTTT. Amino acid sequence: CASSQDTKTLLFEAFF. This rearrangement joins TRBV3-1 to TRBJ1-1, with no clear D. Per germline, CDR1 LGHDT and CDR2 YNNKEL (reference sequence). The V end was cut by 0 bases, the J end by 7 bases, with 18 bases between. This CDR3 contains 16 residues.